Listed below are T cell receptor beta chains from one sample, sequenced in a study of ipilimumab plus nivolumab after autologous stem cell transplantation. Some clones are missing from TCRdb's copy, which holds only in-frame ones; the method was immunoSEQ multiplex PCR. Among 20,000 to 25,000 clones, 75% to 85% were seen once, and the ten largest hold roughly 20%. The specimen was PBMCs, collected in a trial of ipilimumab plus nivolumab as post-transplant consolidation. Receptors originate from a male donor with diffuse large B-cell lymphoma. Each CDR3 is given with its conserved first and last residue. A D gene is named only where the DNA matches it firmly. Some rows mark clone size as missing; the rest say once, few, many or name a class of expanded clone.

TRBJ1-6 | few | TRBV30 | - | CAWRRDSYNSPLHF | TGTGCCTGGCGGCGCGACTCCTATAATTCACCCCTCCACTTT
TRBJ2-2 | - | TRBV28 | TRBD1 | CASRPPGQGLTGELFF | TGTGCCAGCAGACCACCGGGACAGGGGTTGACGGGGGAGCTGTTTTTT
TRBJ1-2 | few | TRBV9 | - | CASSPSRPGDRYTF | TGTGCCAGCAGCCCCAGCAGGCCAGGAGACAGGTACACCTTC
TRBJ2-2 | - | TRBV4-1 | TRBD2 | CASSARTSGGAIGELFF | TGCGCCAGCAGCGCACGGACTAGCGGGGGGGCGATCGGGGAGCTGTTTTTT
TRBJ2-2 | - | TRBV28 | TRBD2 | CASKLAGSLVGELFF | TGTGCCAGCAAGCTAGCGGGGTCGTTGGTCGGGGAGCTGTTTTTT
TRBJ2-3 | - | TRBV4-3 | - | CASRGSSTDTQYF | TGCGCCAGCCGGGGATCCAGCACAGATACGCAGTATTTT
TRBJ2-1 | - | TRBV5-4 | TRBD2 | CASSLPGGGSYNEQFF | TGTGCCAGCAGCCTCCCCGGGGGGGGCTCCTACAATGAGCAGTTCTTC
TRBJ2-1 | - | TRBV10-3 | TRBD1 | CAISESSPGQGGRFF | TGTGCCATCAGTGAGTCTTCTCCGGGACAGGGCGGTCGGTTCTTC
TRBJ2-7 | - | TRBV7-2 | TRBD2 | CASSLGGGKGNYEQYF | TGTGCCAGCAGCTTAGGCGGGGGGAAGGGTAACTACGAGCAGTACTTC
TRBJ1-5 | - | TRBV5-8 | TRBD1 | CASSLVAGGLHQPQHF | TGTGCCAGCAGCTTGGTGGCAGGGGGTCTACATCAGCCCCAGCATTTT
TRBJ1-2 | - | TRBV5-6 | TRBD1 | CASSVDRAGMDYGYTF | TGTGCCAGCAGCGTAGACAGGGCGGGGATGGACTATGGCTACACCTTC
TRBJ2-7 | large | TRBV9 | TRBD1 | CASSVGGTGGYEQYF | TGTGCCAGCAGCGTAGGTGGGACAGGGGGCTACGAGCAGTACTTC
TRBJ2-4 | once | TRBV7-9 | - | CASSLVVGYIQYF | TGTGCCAGCAGCTTGGTAGTGGGGTACATTCAGTACTTC
TRBJ1-1 | - | TRBV30 | - | CAWSPDLNTEAFF | TGTGCCTGGAGTCCGGACCTGAACACTGAAGCTTTCTTT
TRBJ1-5 | - | TRBV19 | - | CASSMITGFQPQHF | TGTGCCAGTAGTATGATAACGGGGTTCCAGCCCCAGCATTTT
TRBJ2-3 | - | TRBV5-1 | TRBD2 | CASSSTQTSGGGADTQYF | TGCGCCAGCAGCTCGACACAGACTAGCGGGGGTGGCGCAGATACGCAGTATTTT
TRBJ2-5 | - | TRBV7-2 | TRBD2 | CASSRSLGLAGGETQYF | TGTGCCAGCAGCAGGTCTTTGGGGCTAGCGGGGGGTGAGACCCAGTACTTC